Presented here are 31 T cell receptor beta chains from one specimen sequenced in a study of T cells in Graves' hyperthyroidism and ophthalmopathy. Amplification yielded TCR beta CDR3 regions, with RNA transcripts as the source. First-round RT-PCR with HTBI primers amplified the TCR CDR3 region. Each CDR3 protein gets one entry after TCRdb re-called the multiplex PCR reads with MiXCR. Here the sample spans roughly 500,000 distinct CDR3 sequences, about 43% being singletons. Input material: peripheral blood or thyroid tissue (not recorded which). The source of these receptors is an adult woman with Graves' disease, either hyperthyroidism or ophthalmopathy (not recorded which).

The chain joins TRBV2 to TRBJ1-2, with D maybe TRBD1 (5 bases). The germline gives CDR1 SNHLY, CDR2 FYNNEI. This CDR3 is 17 amino acids long. The ends were cut back, 8 bases at V and 7 bases at J, with 29 bases in the middle. CDR3 protein: CASLGTLGTDRGGGYTF. In DNA, the CDR3 is TGTGCCAGCTTAGGGACCCTTGGGACCGACCGAGGTGGTGGCTACACCTTC.

This clonotype was seen a few times. At one boundary the junction diverges from the germline segment, which might be a read error. The V call is TRBV29-1, the J call TRBJ1-4; 7 bases line up with TRBD1. The CDR3 loop spans 9 amino acids. Germline V gives CDR1 SQVTM, CDR2 ANQGSEA. The CDR3 coding sequence is TGCAGCATGACACAGGGGCCCCTATTT. Encoded protein: CSMTQGPLF.

This chain links TRBV28 with TRBJ1-1, with a weak D call TRBD1 (6 bases). This CDR3 is built from 11 residues. Germline CDR1 reads MDHEN; CDR2 reads SYDVKM. Trimming took 5 bases from V and 11 from J, leaving 12 bases between them. This CDR3 is CASSTTQGAFF. Written as DNA, the CDR3 is TGTGCCAGCAGTACAACCCAGGGGGCTTTCTTT.

This clonotype has ten or more counts. The chain uses TRBV6-5 and TRBJ1-2; TRBD1 might be the D (6 bases). Trimming stripped 7 bases from V and 4 bases from J, with 13 bases between. This CDR3 comprises 13 residues. From germline, CDR1 is MNHEY and CDR2 SVGAGI. CDR3 DNA sequence: TGTGCCAGCAAATGGAGGGGGGCCTATGGCTACACCTTC. Translated: CASKWRGAYGYTF.

V usage is TRBV6-4 and J usage is TRBJ1-1, with TRBD1 matching 9 bases. Germline V gives CDR1 MRHNA, CDR2 SNTAGT. The CDR3 length is 15 residues. V was pared by 5 bases and J by 6 bases, with 10 bases of the junction left unmatched. The CDR3 sequence: CASSWATGGMAEAFF. Here the CDR3 DNA reads TGTGCCAGCAGTTGGGCGACAGGGGGTATGGCTGAAGCTTTCTTT.

This clonotype showed up many times. V usage is TRBV5-8 and J usage is TRBJ1-5; 9 bases line up with TRBD1. Germline trimming cut 4 bases from V and 7 bases from J; bases unmatched to any gene: 6. This CDR3 has 14 amino acids. CDR1 and CDR2 from the germline V gene are SGHTS and YDEGEE. In nucleotides, the CDR3 is TGTGCCAGCAGCCCTGGACAGGGGACACAGCCCCAGCATTTT. This translates into CASSPGQGTQPQHF.

The V gene is TRBV7-8, the J gene TRBJ2-6; TRBD2 might be the D (6 bases). CDR3 size: 18 residues. Germline CDR1 and CDR2: SGHVS and FQNEAQ. V was trimmed by 1 base and J by 10 bases, leaving 23 bases between them. CDR3 region: CASSLVGSGHIGGNVLTF. Here the CDR3 DNA reads TGTGCCAGCAGCTTAGTAGGCAGCGGGCACATTGGGGGAAACGTCCTGACTTTC.

The chain uses TRBV7-6 and TRBJ2-7, with 7 nucleotides matching TRBD2. V lost 9 bases to trimming and J lost 3 bases; unmatched junction nucleotides: 5. CDR3 size: 12 residues. CDR1 SGHVS and CDR2 FNYEAQ come from the germline V gene. CDR3: CASGEGLYEQYF. CDR3 bases: TGTGCCAGTGGGGAGGGCCTCTACGAGCAGTACTTC.

This clonotype was observed a few times. V and J are TRBV2 and TRBJ1-6, with 8 bases identical to TRBD1. CDR1 is SNHLY and CDR2 is FYNNEI in the germline V gene. V was clipped by 5 bases and J by 7 bases; unmatched bases: 4. The CDR3 has 14 amino acids. CDR3 loop: CASSSRDRNSPLHF. DNA of the CDR3: TGTGCCAGCAGTAGCCGGGACAGGAATTCACCCCTCCACTTT.

In its sample, this clonotype was seen many times. The chain employs TRBV7-9 and TRBJ1-4; D is unclear. The CDR3 totals 14 residues. The V and J ends lost 1 base and 4 bases respectively, with 7 bases between them. Germline V gene data show CDR1 as SEHNR and CDR2 as FQNEAQ (reference sequence). CDR3 bases: TGTGCCAGCAGCTTAGGGCAGCTTAATGAAAAACTGTTTTTT. Protein sequence: CASSLGQLNEKLFF.

This clonotype was counted many times. DNA for the CDR3: TGCGCCAGCGTATCCGACGTTTACGAGCAGTACTTC. Translated, it gives CASVSDVYEQYF. The rearrangement links TRBV10-2 to TRBJ2-7; D remains ambiguous. This CDR3 is built from 12 residues. V was cut by 8 bases and J by 4 bases, with 12 bases left in between. Germline V lookup: CDR1 WSHSY, CDR2 SAAADI.

This clonotype was recorded many times. The chain links TRBV7-8 to TRBJ1-1; D call uncertain. Germline V gene data show CDR1 as SGHVS and CDR2 as FQNEAQ. The CDR3 loop spans 17 amino acids. Trimming removed 0 bases at V and 0 bases at J, with 14 bases between. Here the CDR3 reads CASSLAYGKLMNTEAFF. CDR3 DNA sequence: TGTGCCAGCAGCTTAGCGTATGGCAAGCTGATGAACACTGAAGCTTTCTTT.

The V call is TRBV19, the J call TRBJ2-6; a possible D gene is TRBD2 (5 bases). The germline gives CDR1 LNHDA, CDR2 SQIVND (reference sequence). The CDR3 runs 15 residues. V was pared by 3 bases and J by 2 bases, with 8 bases between. The CDR3 protein is CASSMKGAGANVLTF. The CDR3 DNA reads as TGTGCCAGTAGTATGAAGGGAGCTGGGGCCAACGTCCTGACTTTC.

In regard to this clonotype: Sequence at one end of the junction differs from germline and may be a read error. J is TRBJ2-1 and V is TRBV15; D is tentatively TRBD1 or TRBD2 (7 bases each). CDR1 LNHNV and CDR2 YYDKDF come from the germline V gene (reference sequence). The CDR3 is made up of 14 amino acids. The DNA of the CDR3 is TGTGCCACCTGCAGACCAGGGGGGGGAAATGAGCAGTTCTTC. The encoded protein is CATCRPGGGNEQFF.

The rearrangement links TRBV15 to TRBJ1-2, with D uncertain. Per the germline V gene, CDR1 is LNHNV and CDR2 is YYDKDF (reference sequence). The CDR3 consists of 13 residues. Trimming removed 1 base from V and 4 bases from J, with 7 bases in between. CDR3 amino acids: CATSRVGAYGYTF. In DNA form, the CDR3 reads TGTGCCACCAGCAGAGTGGGAGCCTATGGCTACACCTTC.

This clonotype has more than one count but fewer than ten. CDR3 amino acids: CASSQEVDEQYF. CDR3 coding DNA: TGCGCCAGCAGCCAAGAGGTCGACGAGCAGTACTTC. J is TRBJ2-7 and V is TRBV4-1, with D hard to call. Trimming took off 0 bases at V and 5 bases at J, with 5 bases between the two ends. Germline V CDR1 and CDR2: MGHRA, YSYEKL. This CDR3 has 12 residues.

Only a few counts were recorded for this clonotype. The chain has TRBV7-9 and TRBJ2-7; 8 nucleotides line up with TRBD2. Trimming cost V 6 bases and J 7 bases; bases outside gene matches: 17. The CDR3 loop spans 16 amino acids. Per germline, CDR1 SEHNR and CDR2 FQNEAQ (reference sequence). CDR3 nucleotides: TGTGCCAGCAGTCAAGGAGCGGGAGCTCACCTAATAGAGCAGTACTTC. It yields the protein CASSQGAGAHLIEQYF.

The CDR3 spells CASSQDGGGKVRNTGELFF. The CDR3 coding sequence is TGCGCCAGCAGCCAAGATGGGGGTGGGAAAGTTCGGAACACCGGGGAGCTGTTTTTT. The chain couples TRBV4-1 to TRBJ2-2; D tentatively reads TRBD1 or TRBD2 (5 bases each). Germline-derived CDR1 and CDR2 are MGHRA and YSYEKL. V lost 0 bases and J lost 1, with 18 bases in between. The length of the CDR3 is 19 residues.

This clonotype was seen repeatedly, ten times or more. The chain carries TRBV2 and TRBJ1-2; no firm D call. CDR1 is SNHLY and CDR2 is FYNNEI in the germline V gene. The CDR3 consists of 15 residues. The germline V and J ends were trimmed by 1 base and 2 bases, with 11 bases remaining between them. CDR3 DNA: TGTGCCAGCAGTGAAGGGACCGTGGGGAACTATGGCTACACCTTC. Translated: CASSEGTVGNYGYTF.

This clonotype was found many times. V and J are TRBV10-3 and TRBJ1-1; 9 positions agree with TRBD1. Germline assignment: CDR1 ENHRY and CDR2 SYGVKD. With 11 bases clipped from V and 0 bases from J, the junction kept 10 bases outside the gene matches. The CDR3 length is 15 residues. CDR3 sequence reads: CAVLPGTGLNTEAFF. The CDR3 DNA is TGTGCCGTCTTACCCGGGACAGGGCTGAACACTGAAGCTTTCTTT.

Concerning this clonotype itself: One end of the junction fails to match germline, which may point to a read error. The gene calls are TRBV25-1 and TRBJ2-7; D is unclear. CDR3 length equals 13 residues. Germline V gene lookup returns CDR1 MGHDK and CDR2 SYGVNS. The DNA of the CDR3 is TGCGCCAGCAGTGGTGGGTTGGAGTCCGAGCAGTACTTC. This sequence encodes CASSGGLESEQYF.

This chain connects TRBV13 to TRBJ2-5, with 8 bases lining up with TRBD1. V was clipped by 5 bases and J by 2 bases; unmatched bases: 7. Germline CDR1 and CDR2: PRHDT and FYEKMQ (reference sequence). CDR3 length equals 15 residues. DNA for the CDR3: TGTGCCAGCAGCCGTCAGACAGGGGATCAAGAGACCCAGTACTTC. Translated, it gives CASSRQTGDQETQYF.

The V call is TRBV9, the J call TRBJ1-2, with TRBD1 as a possible D gene (5 bases). This CDR3 has 17 amino acids. V lost 5 bases to trimming and J lost 4 bases, with 24 bases between them. Germline CDR1 is SGDLS and CDR2 is YYNGEE. The CDR3 DNA reads TGTGCCAGCAGTTATGGTCCGGGATGGGGGGGAACCTATGGCTACACCTTC. Amino acid sequence: CASSYGPGWGGTYGYTF.

This clonotype was recorded at least ten times. The chain uses TRBV10-3 and TRBJ2-7, with D possibly TRBD1 on 6 matching bases. The germline V gene encodes CDR1 ENHRY and CDR2 SYGVKD. The CDR3 has 14 residues. V shed 7 bases and J shed 2 bases, with 15 bases lying between them. This CDR3 is CAIKSGPGAYEQYF. The CDR3 bases are TGTGCCATCAAGTCGGGCCCAGGGGCCTACGAGCAGTACTTC.

The CDR3 spells CASSPEANVLTF. Written as DNA, the CDR3 is TGCGCCAGCAGCCCTGAGGCCAACGTCCTGACTTTC. This chain joins TRBV5-1 and TRBJ2-6; unclear D gene. Trimming removed 4 bases at V and 6 bases at J, with 5 bases between. The CDR3 contains 12 residues. The germline V gene encodes CDR1 SGHRS and CDR2 YFSETQ. Looking up the rest from reference TRBV5-1 and TRBJ2-6 gives the full variable domain: KAGVTQTPRYLIKTRGQQVTLSCSPISGHRSVSWYQQTPGQGLQFLFEYFSETQRNKGNFPGRFSGRQFSNSRSEMNVSTLELGDSALYLCASSPEANVLTFGAGSRLTVL.

This clonotype occurred a few times. V gene TRBV11-2 combines with J gene TRBJ1-6; D perhaps matches TRBD1 (5 bases). Germline V gives CDR1 SGHAT, CDR2 FQNNGV. V was shortened by 2 bases and J by 11 bases, with 10 bases between the two germline ends. This CDR3 is built from 13 residues. Here the CDR3 reads CASSLSMGPPLHF. The CDR3 nucleotides read TGTGCCAGCAGCTTATCGATGGGGCCACCCCTCCACTTT.

V and J are TRBV7-3 and TRBJ1-5; TRBD1 agrees at 8 bases. CDR3 length: 14 amino acids. Trimming took 3 bases from V and 14 from J; bases not matched to a gene: 12. CDR1 and CDR2 (germline): SGHTA, FQGTGA. The CDR3 coding sequence is TGTGCCAGCAGCTTCACAGGGGGTTCGGGCTACGAGCATTTT. This encodes CASSFTGGSGYEHF.

This clonotype was seen only once. The CDR3 nucleotides read TGTGCCAGCAGCTTCGGGGTTGCCGGCGGACAGGAGTACCCTGAAGCTTTCTTT. It codes for CASSFGVAGGQEYPEAFF. The rearrangement uses TRBV7-9 and TRBJ1-1, with TRBD1 identical over 7 bases. Germline V lookup: CDR1 SEHNR, CDR2 FQNEAQ (reference sequence). The CDR3 is 18 amino acids. V shed 3 bases, J shed 6 bases, and the junction held 19 bases outside the gene matches.

This clonotype showed up many times. This chain joins TRBV5-1 and TRBJ2-7, with a weak D call TRBD2 (5 bases). The germline CDR1 and CDR2 sequences are SGHRS and YFSETQ. V was cut by 4 bases and J by 7 bases, with 18 bases left in between. The length of the CDR3 is 14 residues. CDR3 nucleotides: TGCGCCAGCAGCATAACTAGTTTCGTACTAGAGCAGTACTTC. The encoded protein is CASSITSFVLEQYF.

In nucleotides, the CDR3 is TGTGCCAGCAGCCCCAGCGGTGGGCCGGATAAATACGAGCAGTACTTC. Protein product: CASSPSGGPDKYEQYF. The chain employs TRBV2 and TRBJ2-7; a weak D match, TRBD2 (5 bases). The CDR3 has 16 residues. Germline CDR1 and CDR2: SNHLY and FYNNEI. The V gene lost 6 bases and the J gene lost 4 bases, with 22 bases spanning the gap.

A single count supports this clonotype. This CDR3 reads CASSPQSLSLSGDTEAFF. Here the CDR3 DNA reads TGTGCCAGCAGTCCTCAGAGCCTTTCCCTGAGTGGGGACACTGAAGCTTTCTTT. V and J are TRBV28 and TRBJ1-1; unclear D gene. V lost 5 bases to trimming and J lost 3 bases, with 25 bases between them. Per the germline V gene, CDR1 is MDHEN and CDR2 is SYDVKM. This CDR3 has 18 amino acids.